This T cell receptor (beta chain) was found in a study of blood T cell repertoires in COVID-19. Looking at the study overall: The United States, Italy and Spain provided the acute and convalescent COVID-19 samples.

This CDR3 region has 16 residues. The J segment lost 4 bases and the V segment lost 2 bases, leaving 8 bases of the junction unmatched. CDR1 is LNHDA, CDR2 SQIVND, per germline (reference sequence). In the original workflow: Counts of nucleated cells, estimated from reference gene primer amplification, were obtained. Clones were read by immunoSEQ multiplex PCR, and TCRdb kept only the in-frame ones, dropping some. D and trimming were read from the DNA, whereas the V and J calls and clone size are those reported in that table. This sample has some 76,000 clones, with 86% found just once. V gene TRBV19 combines with J gene TRBJ1-1; 9 bases agree with TRBD1. Sequencing was carried out using peripheral blood. The origin of this receptor is a man older than 75 in a cohort sampled during active COVID-19. The CDR3 region has the DNA TGTGCCAGTAGTATAAGGGAGACAGGGGGAGGCACTGAAGCTTTCTTT. Amino acids: CASSIRETGGGTEAFF.